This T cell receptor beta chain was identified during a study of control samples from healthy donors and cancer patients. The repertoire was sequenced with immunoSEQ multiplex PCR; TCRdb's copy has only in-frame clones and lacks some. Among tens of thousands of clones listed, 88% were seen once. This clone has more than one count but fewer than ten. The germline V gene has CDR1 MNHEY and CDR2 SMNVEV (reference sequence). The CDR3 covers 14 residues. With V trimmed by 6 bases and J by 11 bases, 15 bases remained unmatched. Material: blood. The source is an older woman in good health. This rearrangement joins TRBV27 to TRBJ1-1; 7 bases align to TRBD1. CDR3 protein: CASSTKPTGFAAFF. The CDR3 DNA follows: TGTGCCAGCAGCACGAAGCCGACAGGGTTTGCGGCTTTCTTT.